The rows below give T cell receptor beta chains drawn from one sample of a study of T cells and copy number aberrations in small-cell lung cancer. Clones were sequenced by immunoSEQ multiplex PCR, and TCRdb holds only the in-frame ones, with some missing. The sample includes thousands of clones, approximately 76% of them seen just once. The sequenced material came from normal tissue next to the tumor. The receptors were gathered from a woman aged 70-85 years with small cell lung cancer. Some clones in this sample may be carry-over from other donors' samples. Both conserved end residues are part of each CDR3. The order of the fields is CDR3 protein, CDR3 DNA, clone size, J gene, D gene, V gene. The D gene is left open where the match is weak. Not every row has a clone size; where given, it reads once, few, many or a size class.

CDR3 protein: CASSRDFLGSRSYNEQFF
CDR3 DNA: TGCGCCAGCAGCCGAGATTTTTTAGGGAGCCGGTCCTACAATGAGCAGTTCTTC
clone size: .
J gene: TRBJ2-1
D gene: .
V gene: TRBV4-1

CDR3 protein: CASSRDRGDTGELFF
CDR3 DNA: TGTGCCAGCAGTCGGGACAGGGGAGACACCGGGGAGCTGTTTTTT
clone size: .
J gene: TRBJ2-2
D gene: TRBD1
V gene: TRBV6-6

CDR3 protein: CASSEDATGTGYYEQYF
CDR3 DNA: TGTGCCAGCAGTGAGGACGCGACCGGGACAGGGTACTACGAGCAGTACTTC
clone size: .
J gene: TRBJ2-7
D gene: TRBD1
V gene: TRBV6-1

CDR3 protein: CASSFQISRDRETDTQYF
CDR3 DNA: TGTGCCAGCAGTTTCCAGATATCCCGGGACAGGGAAACAGATACGCAGTATTTT
clone size: .
J gene: TRBJ2-3
D gene: TRBD1
V gene: TRBV28

CDR3 protein: CASSEGLTGFGANVLTF
CDR3 DNA: TGTGCCAGCAGTGAAGGCTTGACAGGGTTCGGGGCCAACGTTCTGACTTTC
clone size: .
J gene: TRBJ2-6
D gene: TRBD1
V gene: TRBV2

CDR3 protein: CASSPTTATDTQYF
CDR3 DNA: TGTGCCAGCAGCCCCACCACCGCCACAGATACGCAGTATTTT
clone size: large
J gene: TRBJ2-3
D gene: .
V gene: TRBV9

CDR3 protein: CASRYGLNYEQYF
CDR3 DNA: TGTGCCAGCAGATATGGGCTTAACTACGAGCAGTACTTC
clone size: .
J gene: TRBJ2-7
D gene: .
V gene: TRBV28

CDR3 protein: CASSPLIGMDTQYF
CDR3 DNA: TGTGCCAGCAGCCCCTTAATAGGGATGGATACGCAGTATTTT
clone size: .
J gene: TRBJ2-3
D gene: .
V gene: TRBV7-2

CDR3 protein: CSVDGGSNTGELFF
CDR3 DNA: TGCAGCGTTGACGGGGGGTCCAACACCGGGGAGCTGTTTTTT
clone size: .
J gene: TRBJ2-2
D gene: TRBD2
V gene: TRBV29-1

CDR3 protein: CASSYRAGGTEAFF
CDR3 DNA: TGTGCCAGCAGTTACCGGGCCGGGGGCACTGAAGCTTTCTTT
clone size: .
J gene: TRBJ1-1
D gene: .
V gene: TRBV6-5

CDR3 protein: CSVGQGGVETQYF
CDR3 DNA: TGCAGCGTCGGACAGGGGGGAGTGGAGACCCAGTACTTC
clone size: .
J gene: TRBJ2-5
D gene: TRBD1
V gene: TRBV29-1

CDR3 protein: CASRGLAAYEQYF
CDR3 DNA: TGTGCCAGCCGAGGACTAGCGGCCTACGAGCAGTACTTC
clone size: few
J gene: TRBJ2-7
D gene: TRBD2
V gene: TRBV28

CDR3 protein: CASSLSWDSTDTQYF
CDR3 DNA: TGTGCCAGCAGTTTATCGTGGGATAGCACAGATACGCAGTATTTT
clone size: .
J gene: TRBJ2-3
D gene: .
V gene: TRBV27

CDR3 protein: CASSYSSPRDEQYF
CDR3 DNA: TGTGCCAGCAGTTACTCGTCCCCGAGGGACGAGCAGTACTTC
clone size: .
J gene: TRBJ2-7
D gene: .
V gene: TRBV6-6

CDR3 protein: CASSRLASGANVLTF
CDR3 DNA: TGTGCCAGCAGCCGACTAGCAAGTGGGGCCAACGTCCTGACTTTC
clone size: .
J gene: TRBJ2-6
D gene: TRBD2
V gene: TRBV6-6

CDR3 protein: CASSQEQPGGGETQYF
CDR3 DNA: TGTGCCAGCAGCCAAGAGCAGCCGGGAGGGGGAGAGACCCAGTACTTC
clone size: few
J gene: TRBJ2-5
D gene: TRBD2
V gene: TRBV4-2

CDR3 protein: CASSAGGVSYEQYF
CDR3 DNA: TGTGCCAGCAGCGCGGGGGGAGTATCCTACGAGCAGTACTTC
clone size: .
J gene: TRBJ2-7
D gene: TRBD2
V gene: TRBV9

CDR3 protein: CSFTGTDHYEQYF
CDR3 DNA: TGCAGCTTCACCGGGACAGACCATTACGAGCAGTACTTC
clone size: .
J gene: TRBJ2-7
D gene: TRBD1
V gene: TRBV29-1

CDR3 protein: CASSFGWDRFSTDTQYF
CDR3 DNA: TGTGCCAGCAGCTTTGGGTGGGACAGATTTTCTACAGATACGCAGTATTTT
clone size: .
J gene: TRBJ2-3
D gene: TRBD1
V gene: TRBV7-2

CDR3 protein: CASSPGALYGYTF
CDR3 DNA: TGTGCCAGTAGTCCCGGAGCTCTATATGGCTACACCTTC
clone size: once
J gene: TRBJ1-2
D gene: .
V gene: TRBV19

CDR3 protein: CASSADRASGQPQHF
CDR3 DNA: TGTGCCAGTAGTGCCGACAGGGCCTCAGGGCAGCCCCAGCATTTT
clone size: few
J gene: TRBJ1-5
D gene: TRBD1
V gene: TRBV19

CDR3 protein: CSVETSGGGGDTQYF
CDR3 DNA: TGCAGCGTTGAAACTAGCGGGGGGGGCGGAGATACGCAGTATTTT
clone size: .
J gene: TRBJ2-3
D gene: TRBD2
V gene: TRBV29-1

CDR3 protein: CASSEFATGGYGYTF
CDR3 DNA: TGTGCCAGCAGTGAGTTCGCGACAGGGGGCTATGGCTACACCTTC
clone size: .
J gene: TRBJ1-2
D gene: TRBD1
V gene: TRBV2

CDR3 protein: CASSGFRQGRGETQYF
CDR3 DNA: TGCGCCAGCAGCGGTTTCAGACAGGGGAGGGGGGAGACCCAGTACTTC
clone size: .
J gene: TRBJ2-5
D gene: .
V gene: TRBV5-1

CDR3 protein: CASSKGQGRSEQFF
CDR3 DNA: TGCGCCAGCAGCAAGGGACAGGGTAGAAGTGAGCAGTTCTTC
clone size: once
J gene: TRBJ2-1
D gene: TRBD1
V gene: TRBV5-1